This TCR beta chain was recovered during a study of cytomegalovirus exposure and HLA in healthy donors. General study results and limits: Likely technical artifact: a cluster of highly shared sequence variants. Follow-up analysis found HLA locus-dependent TCR association rates, highest for DRB1 and lowest for HLA-C.

V was shortened by 0 bases and J by 0 bases, with 10 bases between the two germline ends. The CDR3 sequence is 16 residues long. Germline CDR1 SGDLS, CDR2 YYNGEE. PCR amplification relied on 60 Vbeta primers (plus 13 Jbeta primers). Only in-frame clones appear in the TCRdb table, and some are missing; sequencing was by immunoSEQ multiplex PCR. The sample carries around 190,000 clones, about 86% recorded once. On this clone: The antigen is unknown.

This clonotype originated in a woman aged 25-40 years in good health and CMV-seronegative. V is TRBV9 and J is TRBJ2-1; D not certain. The sample was PBMCs. The CDR3 region is CASSVEASSSYNEQFF. The CDR3 nucleotides are TGTGCCAGCAGCGTAGAAGCGAGTAGCTCCTACAATGAGCAGTTCTTC. Combining the CDR3 with reference TRBV9 and TRBJ2-1 gives the whole variable domain DSGVTQTPKHLITATGQRVTLRCSPRSGDLSVYWYQQSLDQGLQFLIQYYNGEERAKGNILERFSAQQFPDLHSELNLSSLELGDSALYFCASSVEASSSYNEQFFGPGTRLTVL.